This record concerns one T cell receptor (beta chain) sequence. Method: immunoSEQ multiplex PCR; TCRdb's copy keeps in-frame clones and lacks some. The sample contains 1.4 million to 1.5 million clones, approximately 97% of which appear only once. The data belong to a study of shared clonotypes between healthy human individuals. This CDR3 has 15 residues. After removal of 4 bases from V and 3 bases from J, the junction contained 4 bases not matched to a gene. Per germline, CDR1 SGHTA and CDR2 FQGNSA. This TCR came from a man in his thirties or forties in good health. Input material: naive CD4+ T cells sorted from blood. The subset: CD45RA+ positively selected. V and J are TRBV7-2 and TRBJ1-2; 11 nucleotides align to TRBD1. CDR3 in DNA: TGTGCCAGCAGCTCGGACAGGGGGCGTGACTATGGCTACACCTTC. This gives the protein CASSSDRGRDYGYTF.